This T cell receptor beta chain emerged from a study of blood T cell repertoires in COVID-19. Libraries were prepared by immunoSEQ multiplex PCR; TCRdb keeps only in-frame clonotypes and omits some of them. The sample lists 200,000 to 250,000 clones, 87% seen once, with about a tenth in the top ten. The CDR3 sequence is 13 residues long. Germline CDR1 reads GTSNPN; CDR2 reads SVGIG (reference sequence). The V gene lost 2 bases and the J gene lost 4 bases, with 11 bases spanning the gap. Specimen: PBMCs or T cells enriched from blood (not recorded which). The receptor comes from a man between 18 and 35 years old with acute COVID-19. The chain links TRBV30 to TRBJ1-2; D perhaps matches TRBD1 (6 bases). DNA of the CDR3: TGTGCCTGGAGTTTGGGGACAAGCTATGGCTACACCTTC. Its protein product is CAWSLGTSYGYTF.